The 10 T cell receptor beta chains given below trace back to one sample, sequenced in a study of cytomegalovirus exposure and HLA in healthy donors. Amplification used 60 Vbeta primers and 13 Jbeta primers. Sequencing used immunoSEQ multiplex PCR; TCRdb keeps in-frame clones, though not all of them. The table shows 140,000 to 150,000 clones, with roughly three quarters occurring only once. The sequenced sample consisted of PBMCs. The receptors come from a female donor in good health and CMV-seronegative.

The J gene is TRBJ1-4, the V gene TRBV7-9; tentative D call: TRBD1 (5 bases). CDR1 SEHNR and CDR2 FQNEAQ come from the germline V gene (reference sequence). V gave up 0 bases and J gave up 4 bases, with 15 bases separating them. This CDR3 spans 17 amino acids. CDR3 bases: TGTGCCAGCAGCTTAGCCCGGCAGGGTAGAAATAATGAAAAACTGTTTTTT. As protein: CASSLARQGRNNEKLFF.

The rearrangement uses TRBV19 and TRBJ1-1; no clear D. The length of the CDR3 is 16 residues. Trimming removed 2 bases at V and 2 bases at J, with 15 bases between. Germline lookup yields CDR1 LNHDA and CDR2 SQIVND (reference sequence). The CDR3 sequence: CASSIRPRAENTEAFF. Here the CDR3 DNA reads TGTGCCAGTAGTATACGCCCGAGAGCTGAAAACACTGAAGCTTTCTTT. The full variable domain, rest sourced from reference TRBV19 and TRBJ1-1, is DGGITQSPKYLFRKEGQNVTLSCEQNLNHDAMYWYRQDPGQGLRLIYYSQIVNDFQKGDIAEGYSVSREKKESFPLTVTSAQKNPTAFYLCASSIRPRAENTEAFFGQGTRLTVV.

This chain links TRBV18 with TRBJ1-5; 9 bases line up with TRBD1. Germline-derived CDR1 and CDR2 are KGHSH and LQKENI. There are 16 residues in the CDR3. Germline trimming cut 4 bases from V and 7 bases from J; bases unmatched to any gene: 11. The CDR3 here is CASSLRDRVGGQPQHF. CDR3 in DNA: TGTGCCAGCTCACTCCGGGACAGGGTCGGCGGACAGCCCCAGCATTTT.

The genes are TRBV19 and TRBJ2-6; TRBD1 matches at 9 bases. The germline gives CDR1 LNHDA, CDR2 SQIVND (reference sequence). The length of the CDR3 is 17 residues. V was pared by 5 bases and J by 0 bases, with 5 bases of the junction left unmatched. CDR3 bases: TGTGCCAGTAGTTCCGGGACAGGGAGCTCTGGGGCCAACGTCCTGACTTTC. Its protein product is CASSSGTGSSGANVLTF.

In DNA, the CDR3 is TGCGCCAGCAGCTTACCTAGCGGGGCCACAGATACGCAGTATTTT. Protein: CASSLPSGATDTQYF. This chain connects TRBV5-1 to TRBJ2-3; 9 bases agree with TRBD2. This CDR3 contains 15 residues. Germline CDR1 and CDR2: SGHRS and YFSETQ. The ends lost 2 bases at V and 2 bases at J; junction bases unmatched: 3. The full variable domain, in which reference TRBV5-1 and TRBJ2-3 provide the parts outside the CDR3, is KAGVTQTPRYLIKTRGQQVTLSCSPISGHRSVSWYQQTPGQGLQFLFEYFSETQRNKGNFPGRFSGRQFSNSRSEMNVSTLELGDSALYLCASSLPSGATDTQYFGPGTRLTVL.

This clone was seen just once. The chain links TRBV28 to TRBJ2-3; 11 nucleotides align to TRBD1. V lost 2 bases and J lost 4; bases outside the gene matches: 11. Germline assignment: CDR1 MDHEN and CDR2 SYDVKM. This CDR3 is 18 amino acids long. CDR3 in DNA: TGTGCCAGCAGTTTAACCTTGGACAGGGGGCTTGTGTCAGATACGCAGTATTTT. This translates into CASSLTLDRGLVSDTQYF.

The chain uses TRBV2 and TRBJ2-5, with 7 nucleotides matching TRBD2. Germline CDR1 and CDR2: SNHLY and FYNNEI. V dropped 6 bases and J dropped 5; count of bases not matched to a gene: 6. The CDR3 is made up of 13 amino acids. The CDR3 DNA is TGTGCCAGCAGGCGGGGGATGGGGGAGACCCAGTACTTC. Its protein product is CASRRGMGETQYF.

This clone was picked up one time. The rearrangement uses TRBV30 and TRBJ1-1, with D perhaps matching TRBD1 (5 bases). V lost 3 bases and J lost 4, with 12 bases in between. The CDR3 is 13 amino acids. CDR1 is GTSNPN, CDR2 SVGIG, per germline (reference sequence). As DNA, the CDR3 is TGTGCCTGGAGCCCTAGGGGTGGCACTGAAGCTTTCTTT. It codes for CAWSPRGGTEAFF.

The CDR3 nucleotides are TGTGCCAGCAGCGCAGGTATAGCGGGGGGGCTAATTGGGGAGCAGTACTTC. Amino acids: CASSAGIAGGLIGEQYF. This chain joins TRBV9 and TRBJ2-7, with 11 nucleotides matching TRBD2. The CDR3 sequence is 17 residues long. Germline V lookup: CDR1 SGDLS, CDR2 YYNGEE. V shed 3 bases and J 7 bases; nucleotides not matched to a gene: 15.

The gene calls are TRBV11-3 and TRBJ2-1, with D unclear. This CDR3 has 15 amino acids. In germline, CDR1 is SGHNT, CDR2 YENEEA. V was trimmed by 3 bases and J by 3 bases, leaving 12 bases between them. CDR3 in amino acids: CASSFASADYNEQFF. The DNA for the CDR3 is TGTGCCAGCAGCTTCGCAAGCGCTGACTACAATGAGCAGTTCTTC.